Here is one T cell receptor (beta chain) with its context. This clonotype was recorded at least ten times. Which antigen it targets is not known. No base quality information exists; no much larger clone differs at one position. Receptor libraries were prepared by RACE. Data came from a NextSeq 500. During library preparation, unique molecular identifiers were attached to individual cDNA molecules so that TCRs could be counted quantitatively and reproducibly. For every blood RNA sample, sequencing covered both the TCR alpha and TCR beta chains. In the source study's methods: The median number of TCRs per sample was 85,000 to 100,000, ranging from roughly 23,224 to 690,600. V, J and CDR3 annotation of the TCR reads was performed with the Decombinator software suite. For the PS versus PT1 abundance plots, all samples were subsampled to the same number of TCRs (28,000). Expanded TCRs were defined as absent before sensitization and observed at least eight times at the 2-week time point. The public sequencing data were trimmed at Q25 with fastp and processed into clonotypes with MiXCR by TCRdb, which kept only in-frame beta chains. All rows with the same CDR3 protein become a single entry with the most common DNA and genes. TCRdb's processing, not the authors', yielded these V and J calls. Here the sample has 150,000 to 200,000 distinct CDR3 sequences; roughly 15% occur a single time. Approximately 1.5% of the sample is in the top ten clones.

The data originate from a study of human T cells and chemical hapten exposure (dated by TCRdb to the early 2020s). Regarding the complete study: For sensitization, 2% DPC in acetone was applied to a roughly 2 cm by roughly 2 cm area of upper inner arm skin. Patients additionally received weekly therapeutic DPC doses to the scalp throughout the roughly 24-week study period. Patch testing was performed on the upper back with Finn chambers containing 0.01% DPC, and the patch tests were scored after 6 days according to International Contact Dermatitis Research Group standards. Most of the patients in the cohort were female, and the cohort covered alopecia areata with under or over 50% scalp involvement, alopecia totalis and alopecia universalis. Libraries were combined into a pool for sequencing, and differences in TCR yield between samples came mainly from small differences in library volumes within the pool. In alopecia patients, the study followed how the peripheral blood TCR repertoire changed in vivo over primary and secondary sensitization to diphenylcyclopropenone (DPC), a hapten. Blood samples were taken from patients before sensitization (week 0) and at 2, 6 and about 24 weeks after DPC sensitization. Under 30 alopecia patients gave blood for TCR sequencing at one to four time points (pre-sensitization, 2, 6 and 24 weeks). The paper as a whole reports these results and caveats: Compared with pre-sensitization or healthy control sets, expanded TCRs formed significantly more large CDR3 similarity clusters, which is consistent with antigen-driven responses. DPC sensitization did not change how many TCRs were above 1 in 1000 frequency, and no evidence was found of alterations in global repertoire structure. The number of PT1 expanded TCRs positively correlated with patch test score, significant at thresholds 8, 16 and 32 but not 4. Alopecia, a presumed autoimmune disease, was present in all patients, so the immune response of the patients might differ from that of healthy individuals. Repeated subsampling changed both the strength of the expansion versus patch-test correlation and the threshold at which that correlation became significant.

Per the germline V gene, LGHNT is the CDR1 and FRNRAP is the CDR2. Taken from cysteine to phenylalanine, the CDR3 has 12 residues. The DNA shown is the 36-base CDR3, in frame from base 1. V is shortened by 8 bases, J by 0 bases, and the region joining them spans 5 bases. What the time point label conveys for this sample: patch test 1, 2 weeks after DPC sensitization. The treatment or condition tag for this specimen amounts to: therapeutic diphenylcyclopropenone sensitization with weekly scalp DPC. At every patch-test visit, the blood draw took place before the patch test was put on. Eligible patients were aged 18 to 70, diagnosed with alopecia, deemed suitable for DPC therapy, and excluded if pregnant. Unfractionated whole blood was collected in Tempus Blood RNA tubes, and total RNA was extracted from that blood.

This clonotype originated in a woman in her twenties or thirties with alopecia areata. Some clones in this sample may be carry-over from other donors' samples. Recombination joined TRBV12-5 with TRBJ1-3, with the D gene not clear enough to name. The material was whole blood, obtained in connection with sensitization to the hapten diphenylcyclopropenone (DPC). The CDR3 protein sequence reads: CASSRSGNTIYF. The nucleotides read TGTGCTAGTTCCCGCTCTGGAAACACCATATATTTT.